Listed below are T cell receptor beta chains from one sample, sequenced in a study of shared clonotypes between healthy human individuals. Generated by immunoSEQ multiplex PCR, the TCRdb table keeps only in-frame clones and is missing some. Among over 950,000 clones listed, approximately 75% were seen once. Material for sequencing was memory CD4+ T cells from PBMCs. The receptors were sampled from a man between 18 and 35 years old in good health. Some clones in this sample may be carry-over from other donors' samples. The CDR3 runs from the conserved cysteine through the conserved F or W. Fields, in order: clone size, D gene, J gene, V gene, CDR3 DNA, CDR3 protein. D genes are given only for firm matches. The listing skips clone size in some rows; elsewhere it reads once, few, many or a size class.

>NA|NA|TRBJ1-2|TRBV25-1
TGTGCCAGCAGCCTAACAGGGCTGAGTGGCTACACCTTC
CASSLTGLSGYTF
>NA|TRBD2|TRBJ2-5|TRBV5-4
TGTGCCAGCAGCCGACCGGGACTACAAGAGACCCAGTACTTC
CASSRPGLQETQYF
>NA|TRBD1|TRBJ2-5|TRBV6-5
TGTGCCAGCAGTATGGCAGGGGGAGCGGAGACCCAGTACTTC
CASSMAGGAETQYF
>few|NA|TRBJ2-6|TRBV15
TGTGCCACCAGCAGAGGGTCCCTCTCTGGGGCCAACGTCCTGACTTTC
CATSRGSLSGANVLTF
>NA|NA|TRBJ2-4|TRBV4-1
TGCGCCAGCAGCCACTCAGGGGTGGCGAAGGACATTCAGTACTTC
CASSHSGVAKDIQYF
>NA|NA|TRBJ1-5|TRBV10-3
TGTGCCATCGGCAACGGGGAAAGGTCCACTCAGCCCCAGCATTTT
CAIGNGERSTQPQHF
>NA|TRBD1|TRBJ1-1|TRBV5-6
TGTGCCAGCAGCTTTCGACAGGGGAACACTGAAGCTTTCTTT
CASSFRQGNTEAFF
>once|TRBD1|TRBJ1-5|TRBV10-3
TGTGCCATCAGAGGGACAGGGGAGCCCCAGCATTTT
CAIRGTGEPQHF
>NA|NA|TRBJ2-3|TRBV6-4
TGTGCCAGCTTAGACAACCGGGACCGAAAATCAGATACGCAGTATTTT
CASLDNRDRKSDTQYF
>once|TRBD2|TRBJ2-1|TRBV2
TGTGCCAGCAGTGTCCTTGCTAGCGGGAGCATTGAGCAGTTCTTC
CASSVLASGSIEQFF